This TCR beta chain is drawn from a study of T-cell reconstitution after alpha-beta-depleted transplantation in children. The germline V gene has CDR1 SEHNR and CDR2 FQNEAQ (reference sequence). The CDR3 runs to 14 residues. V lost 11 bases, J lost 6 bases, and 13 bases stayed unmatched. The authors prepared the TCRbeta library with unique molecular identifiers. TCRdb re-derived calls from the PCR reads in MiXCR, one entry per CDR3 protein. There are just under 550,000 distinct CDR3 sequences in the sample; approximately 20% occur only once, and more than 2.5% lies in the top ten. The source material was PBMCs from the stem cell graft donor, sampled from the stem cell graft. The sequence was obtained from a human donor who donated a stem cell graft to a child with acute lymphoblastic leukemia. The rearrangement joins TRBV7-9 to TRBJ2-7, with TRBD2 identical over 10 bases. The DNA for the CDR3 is TGTGCCGCGGGAGTAGCGGGAGGCCGCGGCGAGCAGTACTTC. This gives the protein CAAGVAGGRGEQYF.